This is a list of T cell receptor beta chains from one sample in a study of cytomegalovirus exposure and HLA in healthy donors. TCRdb's table, derived via immunoSEQ multiplex PCR, lists solely in-frame clones and lacks some. The sample carries 85,000 to 120,000 clones, around 75% recorded once. The sample was PBMCs. Source of these receptors: a female donor in good health and CMV-seronegative. Each CDR3 is given with its conserved first and last residue. The D gene is left open where the match is weak. Size values are once, few and many counts, or a class for expanded clones, and some rows have none.

>TRBJ1-2|-|TRBV2|-
CASSENTGYTF
TGTGCCAGCAGTGAAAACACAGGCTACACCTTC
>TRBJ1-5|-|TRBV9|-
CASSGGQLNQPQHF
TGTGCCAGCAGCGGGGGACAACTCAATCAGCCCCAGCATTTT
>TRBJ2-1|TRBD2|TRBV10-2|few
CASSKPSGRWGNEQFF
TGCGCCAGCAGTAAGCCTAGCGGGAGGTGGGGCAATGAGCAGTTCTTC
>TRBJ2-1|-|TRBV27|-
CASRVAVSSYNEQFF
TGTGCCAGCAGAGTAGCGGTGAGCTCCTACAATGAGCAGTTCTTC
>TRBJ1-1|-|TRBV5-1|-
CASSLEITGTEAFF
TGCGCCAGCAGCTTAGAGATTACGGGAACTGAAGCTTTCTTT
>TRBJ2-7|TRBD1|TRBV5-5|-
CASSPDRGLVADYEQYF
TGTGCCAGCAGCCCGGACAGGGGACTGGTAGCCGACTACGAGCAGTACTTC
>TRBJ1-2|-|TRBV19|-
CASSTSGGAGWTYGYTF
TGTGCCAGTAGTACTTCCGGAGGAGCAGGATGGACGTATGGCTACACCTTC
>TRBJ2-5|-|TRBV13|-
CASSLGTIQETQYF
TGTGCCAGCAGCTTAGGGACTATTCAAGAGACCCAGTACTTC
>TRBJ2-4|TRBD1|TRBV7-8|-
CASSQPPDRLTKNIQYF
TGTGCCAGCAGCCAACCACCGGACAGGCTAACGAAAAACATTCAGTACTTC
>TRBJ2-7|TRBD1|TRBV7-7|-
CASSPGQGGREQYF
TGTGCCAGCAGCCCGGGACAGGGGGGGCGCGAGCAGTACTTC
>TRBJ1-1|-|TRBV19|-
CASSIGEGTEAFF
TGTGCCAGTAGTATCGGGGAGGGCACTGAAGCTTTCTTT
>TRBJ1-2|-|TRBV2|-
CASSERAVNYGGYTF
TGTGCCAGCAGTGAGAGGGCGGTGAACTATGGCGGCTACACCTTC
>TRBJ1-1|TRBD1|TRBV19|-
CASSRLPDRTTNTEAFF
TGTGCCAGTAGTAGGCTCCCGGACAGGACTACCAACACTGAAGCTTTCTTT
>TRBJ2-1|TRBD1|TRBV5-1|-
CASSSPRDSDNEQFF
TGCGCCAGCAGCTCACCCCGGGACAGCGACAATGAGCAGTTCTTC
>TRBJ2-1|-|TRBV9|-
CASSVGPAGYNEQFF
TGTGCCAGCAGCGTAGGCCCTGCGGGGTACAATGAGCAGTTCTTC
>TRBJ1-5|TRBD1|TRBV7-4|-
CASSGGQGNQPQHF
TGTGCCAGCAGCGGGGGACAGGGCAATCAGCCCCAGCATTTT
>TRBJ2-2|TRBD2|TRBV7-9|-
CASPVGRENTGELFF
TGTGCCAGCCCTGTGGGGAGGGAGAACACCGGGGAGCTGTTTTTT
>TRBJ2-1|TRBD1|TRBV2|-
CASNAGGAYNEQFF
TGTGCCAGCAATGCAGGGGGTGCCTACAATGAGCAGTTCTTC
>TRBJ1-1|TRBD1|TRBV6-5|-
CASSPGGAYPEAFF
TGTGCCAGCAGTCCAGGGGGCGCGTATCCTGAAGCTTTCTTT
>TRBJ1-1|TRBD1|TRBV5-5|-
CASSFGTGGWGTEAFF
TGTGCCAGCAGCTTCGGGACAGGGGGCTGGGGCACTGAAGCTTTCTTT
>TRBJ1-1|TRBD1|TRBV4-1|-
CASSQVGGMNTEAFF
TGCGCCAGCAGCCAAGTAGGGGGCATGAACACTGAAGCTTTCTTT
>TRBJ2-1|-|TRBV4-1|-
CASSLPGLRNEQFF
TGCGCCAGCAGCCTTCCGGGACTTAGGAATGAGCAGTTCTTC
>TRBJ1-2|-|TRBV9|-
CASSVVPGEIYGYTF
TGTGCCAGCAGCGTAGTCCCAGGTGAGATCTATGGCTACACCTTC
>TRBJ1-1|-|TRBV13|few
CASSGRRLGRENTEAFF
TGTGCCAGCAGCGGTAGGCGTCTAGGACGGGAGAACACTGAAGCTTTCTTT
>TRBJ2-7|TRBD1|TRBV27|-
CASSRRTSGQGYEQYF
TGTGCCAGCAGCCGGAGAACTTCGGGACAGGGCTACGAGCAGTACTTC
>TRBJ2-1|TRBD2|TRBV6-1|-
CASRMTSGAYNEQFF
TGTGCCAGCAGAATGACTAGCGGGGCCTACAATGAGCAGTTCTTC
>TRBJ2-1|TRBD2|TRBV5-4|-
CASISGRRDEQFF
TGTGCCAGCATAAGCGGGAGACGCGATGAGCAGTTCTTC
>TRBJ1-2|-|TRBV11-3|once
CASSHGTRKYGYTF
TGTGCCAGCAGCCACGGGACACGAAAATATGGCTACACCTTC
>TRBJ2-5|TRBD2|TRBV5-4|-
CASSSTSGMETQYF
TGTGCCAGCAGCTCGACTAGCGGTATGGAGACCCAGTACTTC
>TRBJ2-7|-|TRBV30|-
CAWKGGDLPYEQYF
TGTGCCTGGAAAGGGGGGGACTTACCCTACGAGCAGTACTTC
>TRBJ2-1|-|TRBV9|-
CASSKVPGNEQFF
TGTGCCAGCAGCAAAGTCCCCGGCAATGAGCAGTTCTTC
>TRBJ1-2|TRBD1|TRBV29-1|-
CSVARDRAGYTF
TGCAGCGTTGCCCGGGACAGGGCTGGCTACACCTTC
>TRBJ2-7|-|TRBV27|once
CASSYTGDEQYF
TGTGCCAGCAGTTATACCGGAGACGAGCAGTACTTC
>TRBJ2-3|TRBD2|TRBV10-3|few
CAIGTSGSTDTQYF
TGTGCCATAGGGACTAGCGGAAGCACAGATACGCAGTATTTT
>TRBJ1-3|-|TRBV9|few
CASSVDPGTGVRNTIYF
TGTGCCAGCAGCGTAGACCCGGGGACTGGGGTACGAAACACCATATATTTT
>TRBJ1-5|-|TRBV29-1|-
CSVENGRGGPQHF
TGCAGCGTTGAAAACGGCCGGGGTGGGCCCCAGCATTTT
>TRBJ1-2|-|TRBV28|-
CASSPLTGLEGYTF
TGTGCCAGCAGCCCCCTCACAGGGCTCGAGGGCTACACCTTC
>TRBJ2-1|TRBD2|TRBV28|-
CASSPTSGRVNEQFF
TGTGCCAGCAGTCCGACTAGCGGGAGGGTTAATGAGCAGTTCTTC
>TRBJ2-7|-|TRBV4-3|few
CASSQGTQVLYEQYF
TGCGCCAGCAGCCAGGGAACACAGGTTCTCTACGAGCAGTACTTC
>TRBJ2-7|-|TRBV7-9|-
CATETRGAYEQYF
TGTGCCACCGAGACCAGAGGAGCCTACGAGCAGTACTTC
>TRBJ1-1|-|TRBV6-5|-
CASSRRAEADTEAFF
TGTGCCAGCAGCCGCCGCGCGGAGGCTGACACTGAAGCTTTCTTT
>TRBJ1-2|-|TRBV18|few
CASSQTANYGYTF
TGTGCCAGCTCACAAACAGCTAACTATGGCTACACCTTC
>TRBJ2-6|-|TRBV2|few
CAGEGSGANVLTF
TGTGCCGGAGAAGGCTCTGGGGCCAACGTCCTGACTTTC
>TRBJ1-5|-|TRBV30|-
CAVDRGSNQPQHF
TGTGCCGTAGACCGAGGGAGCAATCAGCCCCAGCATTTT
>TRBJ2-3|-|TRBV21-1|-
CASSKIGDNEVDTQYF
TGTGCCAGCAGCAAGATCGGAGATAACGAGGTAGATACGCAGTATTTT
>TRBJ2-1|TRBD2|TRBV27|-
CASSFRLAGERNEQFF
TGTGCCAGCAGTTTTCGTCTAGCGGGAGAAAGGAATGAGCAGTTCTTC
>TRBJ2-3|-|TRBV11-2|-
CASSWRGTDTQYF
TGTGCCAGCAGCTGGCGGGGCACAGATACGCAGTATTTT
>TRBJ1-3|TRBD1|TRBV5-1|-
CASSLNVDRAGNTIYF
TGCGCCAGCAGCTTGAATGTGGACAGGGCGGGAAACACCATATATTTT
>TRBJ2-3|-|TRBV10-2|-
CASSVMSGDTQYF
TGCGCCAGCAGTGTTATGTCCGGGGATACGCAGTATTTT
>TRBJ1-4|-|TRBV10-2|-
CASSESRGYWLFF
TGCGCCAGCAGTGAGTCTAGGGGGTATTGGCTGTTTTTT
>TRBJ2-7|-|TRBV5-1|-
CASSLDRRRPYEQYF
TGCGCCAGCAGCTTGGACCGGCGGAGACCCTACGAGCAGTACTTC
>TRBJ2-5|-|TRBV6-1|-
CASSEFREWETQYF
TGTGCCAGCAGTGAATTTCGGGAGTGGGAGACCCAGTACTTC
>TRBJ2-2|TRBD2|TRBV7-2|-
CASSSRGGMGTGELFF
TGTGCCAGCAGCTCCCGGGGAGGGATGGGCACCGGGGAGCTGTTTTTT
>TRBJ2-2|-|TRBV5-1|-
CASSLNHANTGELFF
TGCGCCAGCAGCCTAAATCACGCGAACACCGGGGAGCTGTTTTTT